This T cell receptor beta chain derives from a study of post-analysis software for immune sequencing data. Sequencing libraries made from TCR beta cDNA carried unique molecular identifiers. The source material, roughly 0.9 to 11 million T cells, gave rise to about 500,000 cDNA molecules. TCRdb re-analysed the PCR reads in MiXCR, keeping a single row per CDR3 protein. The table includes 740,000 or so distinct CDR3 sequences, roughly 50% detected once. Details on this clonotype: The antigen is undetermined.

General study findings and limits: Those with multiple sclerosis, the patient group, showed significantly lower normalized Chao1 diversity than controls. The study found TRBV5-6, TRBV5-1 and TRBV20-1 among four to six TRBV segments more frequent in patients than controls.

This CDR3 region has 15 residues. V dropped 0 bases and J dropped 5; count of bases not matched to a gene: 4. The germline V gene has CDR1 KGHSH and CDR2 LQKENI. The TCR originated in a girl aged 10 to 17 with multiple sclerosis. The chain carries TRBV18 and TRBJ2-1; 7 nucleotides agree with TRBD1. The material sequenced was blood. The CDR3: CASSPPGQVNNEQFF. The CDR3, as DNA: TGTGCCAGCTCACCACCCGGACAGGTAAACAATGAGCAGTTCTTC.